The rows below give T cell receptor beta chains drawn from one sample of a study of beta chain bispecific antibodies for T cell cancers. MiXCR, run by TCRdb on the 5' RACE reads, gives a single entry per CDR3 protein. The sample has about 17,000 distinct CDR3 sequences; 2.1% are singletons. These receptors lack a known antigen. The sample taken for sequencing was healthy donor T cells cultured with leukemia cells. These receptors originate from a human donor in good health. Some clones in this sample may be carry-over from other donors' samples. Each CDR3 is given with its conserved first and last residue. D genes are given only for firm matches. Rows give clone size only sometimes, using once, few, many, or a class for an expanded clone.

TRBV4-1	TRBJ1-2	.	many	CASSQDVSFLDNTF	TGCGCCAGCAGCCAAGATGTAAGCTTCCTTGATAACACCTTC
TRBV5-1	TRBJ2-5	.	many	CASRRARGETQYF	TGCGCCAGCAGGCGAGCGAGGGGAGAGACCCAGTACTTC
TRBV4-1	TRBJ2-7	.	many	CASSPNLVSEQYF	TGCGCCAGCAGCCCTAATCTAGTTTCCGAGCAGTACTTC
TRBV6-1	TRBJ1-5	.	many	CASSPPARVSNQPQHF	TGTGCCAGCAGTCCCCCGGCCCGGGTTAGCAATCAGCCCCAGCATTTT
TRBV19	TRBJ1-2	.	many	CASSPVGLYGYTF	TGTGCCAGTAGTCCGGTAGGGTTGTATGGCTACACCTTC
TRBV3-1	TRBJ2-3	.	many	CASSYDSFGTDTQYF	TGTGCCAGCAGTTATGACAGTTTCGGCACAGATACGCAGTATTTT
TRBV27	TRBJ1-2	.	many	CASSRGGSYGYTF	TGTGCCAGCAGTCGAGGGGGGTCTTATGGCTACACCTTC
TRBV18	TRBJ1-1	.	many	CASSQGPQNTEAFF	TGTGCCAGCTCACAGGGCCCACAGAACACTGAAGCTTTCTTT
TRBV7-9	TRBJ2-7	.	medium-sized	CASSGAGTSLYEQYF	TGTGCCAGCAGCGGGGCCGGGACGTCCCTCTACGAGCAGTACTTC
TRBV15	TRBJ2-3	.	many	CATSREVALLNTQYF	TGTGCCACCAGCAGAGAGGTAGCCCTTCTGAATACGCAGTATTTT
TRBV7-9	TRBJ1-4	TRBD1	many	CASSLGGQGVGEKLFF	TGTGCCAGCAGCCTCGGTGGACAGGGAGTAGGTGAAAAACTGTTTTTT
TRBV20-1	TRBJ2-3	TRBD2	many	CSARDLVLAGHLGYTDTQYF	TGCAGTGCTAGAGATCTTGTCCTAGCGGGCCACCTCGGGTATACAGATACGCAGTATTTT
TRBV2	TRBJ1-1	.	many	CASRGLTTWNTDAFF	TGTGCCAGCAGGGGACTTACCACCTGGAACACTGATGCTTTCTTT
TRBV29-1	TRBJ1-4	TRBD1	many	CSVDSFGTGDEKLFF	TGCAGCGTCGATTCGTTCGGGACAGGGGATGAAAAACTGTTTTTT
TRBV10-3	TRBJ1-5	.	many	CAISDNLGDSNQPQHF	TGTGCCATCAGTGACAATCTGGGGGATAGCAATCAGCCCCAGCATTTT
TRBV10-2	TRBJ2-7	TRBD1	many	CASRPGQSYEQYF	TGCGCCAGTAGACCGGGACAGTCCTACGAGCAGTACTTC
TRBV5-1	TRBJ2-5	.	medium-sized	CASSLLGARQETQYF	TGCGCCAGCAGCTTGTTGGGGGCGCGGCAAGAGACCCAGTACTTC
TRBV10-3	TRBJ2-7	TRBD1	medium-sized	CAISPRTGPPVEQYF	TGTGCCATCAGCCCCAGGACAGGGCCTCCTGTCGAGCAGTACTTC
TRBV5-1	TRBJ2-3	.	many	CASNRQDSTDTQYF	TGCGCCAGCAACCGTCAGGATAGCACAGATACGCAGTATTTT
TRBV3-1	TRBJ1-6	.	many	CASRQGPSPLHF	TGTGCCAGCAGACAGGGACCTTCACCCCTCCACTTT
TRBV9	TRBJ2-7	.	many	CASSVGHGVSYEQYF	TGTGCCAGCAGCGTAGGGCACGGGGTCTCCTACGAGCAGTACTTC
TRBV27	TRBJ2-7	.	many	CASSLGANTLEQYF	TGTGCCAGCAGTTTAGGGGCCAACACCCTCGAGCAGTACTTC
TRBV3-1	TRBJ2-1	.	many	CASSPMGGLWDEQFF	TGTGCCAGCAGCCCTATGGGGGGCTTATGGGATGAGCAGTTCTTC
TRBV28	TRBJ1-2	.	many	CASSAFRRGEPYYGYTF	TGTGCCAGCAGTGCCTTCAGAAGGGGCGAGCCTTACTATGGCTACACCTTC
TRBV7-6	TRBJ2-7	.	many	CASSHPTGNNSYEQYF	TGTGCCAGCAGCCACCCTACAGGGAATAACTCCTACGAGCAGTACTTC
TRBV20-1	TRBJ2-3	.	many	CSASDTGKGADTQYF	TGCAGTGCTAGTGATACAGGGAAAGGCGCAGATACGCAGTATTTT
TRBV20-1	TRBJ1-6	.	many	CSVGGLRRNSPLHF	TGCAGTGTAGGCGGGCTGAGACGGAATTCACCCCTCCACTTT
TRBV27	TRBJ2-7	.	many	CASSSLETAYEQYF	TGTGCCAGCAGTTCACTGGAGACGGCCTACGAGCAGTACTTC
TRBV20-1	TRBJ1-4	.	many	CSANRVGEKLFF	TGCAGTGCTAACAGGGTGGGAGAAAAACTGTTTTTT
TRBV11-2	TRBJ2-7	.	.	CASSFDGVSYEQYF	TGTGCCAGCAGCTTCGATGGCGTCTCCTACGAGCAGTACTTC
TRBV20-1	TRBJ2-7	TRBD1	medium-sized	CSARDPGQGLYYYEQYF	TGCAGTGCTAGAGATCCCGGACAGGGACTGTATTATTACGAGCAGTACTTC
TRBV28	TRBJ1-6	.	many	CASSPGMVQALHF	TGTGCCAGCAGTCCGGGCATGGTTCAGGCCCTCCACTTT
TRBV9	TRBJ2-1	TRBD2	many	CASSVTGTSGYNEQFF	TGTGCCAGCAGCGTTACCGGGACTAGCGGTTACAATGAGCAGTTCTTC
TRBV6-5	TRBJ1-1	.	many	CASSLNGGRENEAFF	TGTGCCAGCAGTTTAAACGGGGGACGGGAAAATGAAGCTTTCTTT
TRBV30	TRBJ1-1	.	many	CAWSVGIPMNTEAFF	TGTGCCTGGAGTGTAGGGATCCCGATGAACACTGAAGCTTTCTTT
TRBV6-1	TRBJ2-1	.	many	CASSLVLYNEQFF	TGTGCCAGTTCTCTAGTCCTATACAATGAGCAGTTCTTC
TRBV20-1	TRBJ1-4	.	many	CSAWPATNEKLFF	TGCAGTGCTTGGCCTGCAACTAATGAAAAACTGTTTTTT
TRBV20-1	TRBJ2-3	.	many	CSAREALADTQYF	TGCAGTGCTAGAGAGGCACTGGCAGATACGCAGTATTTT
TRBV19	TRBJ2-4	TRBD1	many	CASSKGQSGNIQYF	TGTGCCAGTAGTAAGGGACAGTCCGGAAACATTCAGTACTTC
TRBV2	TRBJ1-1	.	many	CASSETFRGSTEAFF	TGTGCCAGCAGTGAAACTTTCAGGGGAAGCACTGAAGCTTTCTTT
TRBV19	TRBJ1-1	.	many	CASSAGDLNTEAFF	TGTGCCAGCTCCGCCGGGGACTTGAACACTGAAGCTTTCTTT
TRBV25-1	TRBJ1-2	.	many	CASSERISTNRYGYTF	TGTGCCAGCAGTGAAAGGATTTCCACAAACCGGTATGGCTACACCTTC
TRBV27	TRBJ2-1	.	many	CASSLGRGSYNEQFF	TGTGCCAGCAGTTTGGGGAGGGGGTCCTACAATGAGCAGTTCTTC
TRBV19	TRBJ2-7	TRBD2	many	CASSWTSPANEQYF	TGTGCCAGTAGTTGGACTAGCCCAGCGAACGAGCAGTACTTC
TRBV28	TRBJ1-1	.	.	CASGLGGGSTEAFF	TGTGCCAGCGGCCTGGGGGGGGGGAGCACTGAAGCTTTCTTT
TRBV12-5	TRBJ2-1	.	many	CASGPRGDEQFF	TGTGCTAGTGGCCCCCGGGGAGATGAGCAGTTCTTC
TRBV5-4	TRBJ2-3	.	many	CASADAADTQYF	TGTGCCAGCGCCGACGCGGCAGATACGCAGTATTTT
TRBV10-2	TRBJ2-7	.	many	CASSERGAWGSYEQYF	TGCGCCAGCAGTGAGAGGGGGGCATGGGGGTCCTACGAGCAGTACTTC
TRBV13	TRBJ1-5	.	many	CASSFNQGQPQHF	TGTGCCAGCAGCTTCAACCAGGGGCAGCCCCAGCATTTT
TRBV11-2	TRBJ2-7	.	medium-sized	CASSLGGGYEQYF	TGTGCCAGCAGCTTAGGAGGCGGGTACGAGCAGTACTTC
TRBV9	TRBJ2-3	TRBD2	many	CASSVARGAGDTQYF	TGTGCCAGCAGCGTAGCGCGGGGGGCGGGAGATACGCAGTATTTT
TRBV2	TRBJ1-2	TRBD1	many	CASSVRTGGSYGYTF	TGTGCCAGCAGTGTCAGGACAGGGGGCAGTTATGGCTACACCTTC
TRBV9	TRBJ2-2	TRBD2	many	CASSVIPGLAVNTGELFF	TGTGCCAGCAGCGTAATACCGGGACTAGCGGTGAACACCGGGGAGCTGTTTTTT
TRBV11-2	TRBJ1-2	TRBD1	many	CASSLTGGTYGYTF	TGTGCCAGCAGCTTAACAGGGGGAACTTATGGCTACACCTTC
TRBV6-4	TRBJ1-2	.	many	CASSDSGLGLYGYTF	TGTGCCAGCAGTGACTCGGGCCTAGGGCTCTATGGCTACACCTTC
TRBV19	TRBJ1-1	TRBD1	.	CASSTRQGGLRNTEAFF	TGTGCCAGTAGTACCCGACAGGGGGGTCTAAGGAACACTGAAGCTTTCTTT
TRBV5-1	TRBJ2-7	.	medium-sized	CASSLVADTYEQYF	TGCGCCAGCAGCTTGGTTGCCGATACCTACGAGCAGTACTTC